The T cell receptor (beta chain) described here comes from a study of blood T cell repertoires in COVID-19. Profiling relied on immunoSEQ multiplex PCR, and the TCRdb table lists in-frame clones only, not all of them. The sample consists of tens of thousands of clones, approximately 86% of them appearing once. The CDR3 length is 13 residues. In germline, CDR1 is LGHNA, CDR2 YSLEER. The V end was cut by 6 bases, the J end by 0 bases, with 8 bases between. Specimen: peripheral blood. This chain joins TRBV4-3 and TRBJ2-5, with TRBD2 as a possible D gene (5 bases). The clonotype was recovered from a man between 50 and 59 years old with active or convalescent COVID-19. CDR3 coding DNA: TGCGCCAGCAGTCAGGACTACCAAGAGACCCAGTACTTC. It specifies CASSQDYQETQYF.